Below, 29 T cell receptor beta chains from the same sample are listed, as sequenced in a study of spatial heterogeneity in lung cancer. Time point given: blood taken at disease recurrence. Unsorted whole RNA of tumor, nontumor lung or frozen PBMC was sequenced. TCRdb independently ran MiXCR on the 5' RACE reads; one entry per CDR3 protein. This sample has nearly 10,000 distinct CDR3 sequences, with approximately 3.9% found just once. The sequencing here drew on PBMCs, taken at recurrence. These receptors came from a female donor with early-stage non-small cell lung cancer.

This clonotype showed up many times. This beta chain is a stray read from a library made for alpha chains; its abundance is not meaningful. The chain has TRBV20-1 and TRBJ2-1; TRBD1 matches 9 bases. V shed 6 bases, J shed 8 bases, and the junction held 14 bases outside the gene matches. Per germline, CDR1 DFQATT and CDR2 SNEGSKA (reference sequence). CDR3 size: 15 residues. CDR3 in amino acids: CSAESGTGTTDEQFF. The CDR3 nucleotides are TGCAGTGCGGAATCCGGGACAGGGACTACGGATGAGCAGTTCTTC.

This clonotype has ten or more counts. The library was prepared for alpha chains; this beta chain is a stray read, so its frequency means little. V and J are TRBV5-1 and TRBJ2-3; weak D call: TRBD2 (6 bases). The germline CDR1 and CDR2 sequences are SGHRS and YFSETQ. Trimming took off 5 bases at V and 5 bases at J, with 18 bases between the two ends. The CDR3 has 15 residues. The CDR3 spells CASRAGDSSGDTQYF. CDR3 bases: TGCGCCAGCAGGGCTGGGGACTCCTCGGGAGATACGCAGTATTTT.

This clonotype was picked up many times. A library made for alpha chains picked up this beta chain off target, so its size means little. This chain uses TRBV6-5 with TRBJ2-1; TRBD1 matches 7 bases. Germline CDR1 is MNHEY and CDR2 is SVGAGI. The CDR3 is made up of 11 amino acids. V dropped 7 bases and J dropped 10; count of bases not matched to a gene: 4. CDR3 coding DNA: TGTGCCAGCATCAGGGGGAAGGAGCAGTTCTTC. It is translated as CASIRGKEQFF.

This clonotype was observed at least ten times. The size of this beta chain means little, since it is a stray read in a library made for alpha chains. The J gene is TRBJ1-6, the V gene TRBV10-3; weak D call: TRBD1 (5 bases). CDR1 and CDR2 from the germline V gene are ENHRY and SYGVKD. The CDR3 contains 14 residues. Trimming took 8 bases from V and 7 from J, leaving 15 bases between them. The CDR3 loop is CAIRQGPMNSPLHF. CDR3 nucleotides: TGTGCCATCCGTCAGGGCCCCATGAATTCACCCCTCCACTTT.

This clonotype was counted many times. The library was prepared for alpha chains; this beta chain is a stray read, so its frequency means little. The genes are TRBV12-3 or TRBV12-4 and TRBJ1-1; possibly TRBD1 for D (5 bases). The CDR3 is 13 amino acids. V was cut by 3 bases and J by 7 bases, with 12 bases left in between. The CDR3 DNA follows: TGTGCCAGCAGTTTGGTCGAGGGACGTGAAGCTTTCTTT. It is translated as CASSLVEGREAFF.

By proportion, this clonotype is medium-sized. This beta chain was picked up by a library intended for alpha chains and is off target, so its count carries little meaning. The gene calls are TRBV12-3 or TRBV12-4 and TRBJ2-2; D is unclear. Trimming pared 3 bases from V and 6 bases from J, leaving 2 bases between. This CDR3 spans 11 amino acids. DNA of the CDR3: TGTGCCAGCAGTTTTTCCGGGGAGCTGTTTTTT. The encoded protein is CASSFSGELFF.

This clonotype ranks as medium-sized (0.01 to 0.1%). Because the library targeted alpha chains, this beta chain is an off-target read whose size means little. This chain uses TRBV7-8 with TRBJ2-7, with D possibly TRBD2 on 6 matching bases. The CDR3 consists of 13 residues. V was cut by 2 bases and J by 6 bases, with 11 bases left in between. In germline, CDR1 is SGHVS, CDR2 FQNEAQ. CDR3 in amino acids: CASSLNVGGEQYF. The CDR3 DNA reads as TGTGCCAGCAGCTTAAATGTGGGGGGCGAGCAGTACTTC.

In regard to this clonotype: Found in a library prepared for alpha chains, this beta chain is an off-target read, and its abundance has little meaning. The genes are TRBV10-3 and TRBJ2-3, with 9 bases lining up with TRBD1. Germline CDR1 is ENHRY and CDR2 is SYGVKD. This CDR3 region has 14 residues. The ends lost 6 bases at V and 3 bases at J; junction bases unmatched: 4. CDR3 coding DNA: TGTGCCATCAGCCGGGACAGGGAAACAGATACGCAGTATTTT. Its protein is CAISRDRETDTQYF.

In this sample, this clonotype is medium-sized. This beta chain is off target for a library built for alpha chains, so its abundance means little. The rearrangement joins TRBV30 to TRBJ2-6; 8 bases are a match to TRBD2. The CDR3 has 19 residues. Germline lookup yields CDR1 GTSNPN and CDR2 SVGIG (reference sequence). V trimming: 0 bases; J trimming: 4 bases; junction bases outside the gene matches: 14. In DNA, the CDR3 is TGTGCCTGGAGTGTAGACAGGACCGGGGGGGCCTCGGGGGCCAACGTCCTGACTTTC. This gives the protein CAWSVDRTGGASGANVLTF.

This clonotype was picked up many times. Little can be read into the size of this beta chain, an off-target read in a library designed for alpha chains. The V call is TRBV29-1, the J call TRBJ2-3; either TRBD1 or TRBD2 may supply D (5 bases each). The CDR3 is 14 residues long. Trimming stripped 1 base from V and 3 bases from J, with 11 bases between. Germline CDR1 SQVTM, CDR2 ANQGSEA. CDR3 sequence: CSVEGGRSTDTQYF. The CDR3 DNA reads TGCAGCGTTGAAGGGGGACGTTCAACAGATACGCAGTATTTT.

This clonotype has at least ten counts. Found in a library prepared for alpha chains, this beta chain is an off-target read, and its abundance has little meaning. The chain has TRBV4-1 and TRBJ2-2, with D perhaps matching TRBD2 (6 bases). The CDR3 covers 15 residues. CDR1 and CDR2 from the germline V gene are MGHRA and YSYEKL. V was clipped by 2 bases and J by 7 bases, with 14 bases between them. The CDR3 region has the DNA TGCGCCAGCAGCCAACTGGGGGGAGTGGGCGGGGAGCTGTTTTTT. This sequence encodes CASSQLGGVGGELFF.

This clonotype was counted many times. This beta chain lies outside the target of a library built for alpha chains; its clone size means little. The chain uses TRBV6-5 and TRBJ2-1, with D perhaps assigned TRBD1 or TRBD2 (5 bases each). V lost 2 bases to trimming and J lost 10 bases, with 12 bases between them. Germline V gene sequence: CDR1 MNHEY, CDR2 SVGAGI. CDR3 size: 13 residues. The CDR3 is CASSYMGEPEQFF. The CDR3 coding sequence is TGTGCCAGCAGTTACATGGGGGAACCCGAGCAGTTCTTC.

This clonotype was seen ten or more times. This beta chain is off target for a library built for alpha chains, so its abundance means little. V and J are TRBV3-1 and TRBJ1-2; possible D gene TRBD1, 6 bases. The ends were cut back, 4 bases at V and 4 bases at J, with 13 bases in the middle. Germline V gene data show CDR1 as LGHDT and CDR2 as YNNKEL (reference sequence). This CDR3 spans 14 amino acids. The CDR3 loop reads CASSRQGGIYGYTF. The CDR3 DNA reads as TGTGCCAGCAGCCGGCAAGGGGGTATCTATGGCTACACCTTC.

In regard to this clonotype: With the library built for alpha chains, this beta chain is off target and its frequency is not meaningful. This chain joins TRBV11-2 and TRBJ1-1; 7 bases align to TRBD1. From germline, CDR1 is SGHAT and CDR2 FQNNGV. Trimming cost V 1 base and J 9 bases; bases outside gene matches: 5. The CDR3 is 13 amino acids. The CDR3 region is CASSLAGQTKAFF. The CDR3 region has the DNA TGTGCCAGCAGCTTAGCGGGACAGACTAAAGCTTTCTTT.

This clonotype was found many times. For a library built for alpha chains, this beta chain is a stray read; little rests on its size. This sequence joins TRBV28 and TRBJ1-1; TRBD1 is a possible D gene (5 bases). The CDR3 loop spans 17 amino acids. V shed 3 bases and J shed 3 bases, with 20 bases lying between them. Germline CDR1 MDHEN, CDR2 SYDVKM. CDR3 bases: TGTGCCAGCAGTTTTTTCGCAGACAGAGGGCCGTACACTGAAGCTTTCTTT. It is translated as CASSFFADRGPYTEAFF.

This clonotype is classed as medium-sized. Since the library was made to target alpha chains, this beta chain is a stray read and its abundance is not meaningful. The V and J genes are TRBV29-1 and TRBJ2-2; D not resolved. V shed 0 bases and J shed 1 base, with 9 bases lying between them. Germline CDR1 reads SQVTM; CDR2 reads ANQGSEA. The CDR3 runs 15 residues. In DNA, the CDR3 is TGCAGCGTTGAAGACAGCCTTAAGAACACCGGGGAGCTGTTTTTT. Its translation is CSVEDSLKNTGELFF.

This clonotype was seen more than once but under ten times. This beta chain was picked up by a library intended for alpha chains and is off target, so its count carries little meaning. The rearrangement joins TRBV20-1 to TRBJ2-3, with TRBD1 matching 9 bases. Germline CDR1 DFQATT, CDR2 SNEGSKA (reference sequence). The CDR3 spans 13 residues. With 6 bases clipped from V and 2 bases from J, the junction kept 3 bases outside the gene matches. The CDR3 DNA reads as TGCAGTGCCCGGACAGGGGTCACAGATACGCAGTATTTT. It is translated as CSARTGVTDTQYF.

By its share, this clonotype is medium-sized (0.01 to 0.1%). For a library built for alpha chains, this beta chain is a stray read; little rests on its size. V gene TRBV7-2 combines with J gene TRBJ1-6, with D possibly TRBD1 on 6 matching bases. This CDR3 region has 14 residues. CDR1 is SGHTA and CDR2 is FQGNSA in the germline V gene. The V gene lost 5 bases and the J gene lost 10 bases, with 15 bases spanning the gap. DNA of the CDR3: TGTGCCAGCAGCGTAACACAGGGCGGGTCACCCCTCCACTTT. It is translated as CASSVTQGGSPLHF.

The table lists this clonotype with many counts. The library was designed around alpha chains, so this beta chain is a stray read whose abundance carries little weight. This rearrangement joins TRBV5-4 to TRBJ2-3; a weak D match, TRBD1 (5 bases). The V gene lost 10 bases and the J gene lost 6 bases, with 15 bases spanning the gap. The CDR3 loop spans 12 amino acids. CDR1 is SGHNT and CDR2 is YYREEE in the germline V gene (reference sequence). The CDR3 DNA reads as TGTGCCGGGGCGACGGCGGCGGATACGCAGTATTTT. Protein: CAGATAADTQYF.

This clonotype was picked up many times. Little can be read into the size of this beta chain, an off-target read in a library designed for alpha chains. The J gene is TRBJ1-1, the V gene TRBV12-3 or TRBV12-4, with D unresolved. Trimming removed 3 bases from V and 3 bases from J, with 5 bases in between. The CDR3 runs 12 residues. The CDR3 DNA sequence: TGTGCCAGCAGTTTCCCGGACACTGAAGCTTTCTTT. Its translation: CASSFPDTEAFF.

Comment on this clonotype: The size of this beta chain means little, since it is a stray read in a library made for alpha chains. V is TRBV25-1 and J is TRBJ2-1, with D possibly being TRBD2 (5 bases). The V and J ends lost 1 base and 4 bases respectively, with 5 bases between them. The CDR3 runs 13 residues. Per germline, CDR1 MGHDK and CDR2 SYGVNS. The CDR3: CASSESGYNEQFF. In nucleotides, the CDR3 is TGTGCCAGCAGTGAATCGGGGTACAATGAGCAGTTCTTC.

At least ten counts were recorded for this clonotype. The library was built for alpha chains, so this beta chain is an off-target read and its size means little. This rearrangement joins TRBV6-5 to TRBJ2-7; 9 bases align to TRBD2. The CDR3 contains 14 residues. Germline V CDR1 and CDR2: MNHEY, SVGAGI. With V trimmed by 3 bases and J by 6 bases, 6 bases remained unmatched. CDR3 loop: CASSYRAGGSEQYF. CDR3 bases: TGTGCCAGCAGTTATAGAGCGGGGGGTAGCGAGCAGTACTTC.

There are a few counts of this clonotype. This beta chain is off target for a library built for alpha chains, so its abundance means little. The chain is built from TRBV12-3 or TRBV12-4 and TRBJ2-7, with D uncertain. Deletions cut 1 base from V and 5 bases from J, with 9 bases between. The CDR3 runs to 13 residues. For the CDR3, the DNA is TGTGCCAGCAGTTTAGGTGGGAATGACGAGCAGTACTTC. Protein product: CASSLGGNDEQYF.

This clonotype counts as medium-sized (0.01 to 0.1%). Being off target in a library aimed at alpha chains, this beta chain has a size of little meaning. The gene calls are TRBV29-1 and TRBJ2-3; 9 bases line up with TRBD2. J was trimmed by 1 base and V by 5 bases; bases with no gene match: 1. The CDR3 has 13 residues. Germline CDR1 SQVTM, CDR2 ANQGSEA. The DNA for the CDR3 is TGCAGCGTTTCTAGCGGGGGCACAGATACGCAGTATTTT. It translates to CSVSSGGTDTQYF.

This clonotype was recorded many times. This beta chain is a stray sequence in a library constructed for alpha chains; its clone size is not meaningful. The chain recombines TRBV6-5 with TRBJ2-3; D may correspond to TRBD1 or TRBD2 (7 bases each). Germline V CDR1 and CDR2: MNHEY, SVGAGI. The V gene lost 5 bases and the J gene lost 0 bases, with 12 bases spanning the gap. This CDR3 is built from 15 residues. CDR3 in DNA: TGTGCCAGCAGTCAGGGGGGGGGTAGCACAGATACGCAGTATTTT. Translating gives CASSQGGGSTDTQYF.

This clonotype was seen ten or more times. This beta chain is an unintended read in a library built for alpha chains; its size means little. DNA for the CDR3: TGCGCCAGCAGCTTGGCACTAGCGAACACAGATACGCAGTATTTT. Protein: CASSLALANTDTQYF. The rearrangement joins TRBV5-1 to TRBJ2-3; 7 bases are a match to TRBD2. Germline V lookup: CDR1 SGHRS, CDR2 YFSETQ. The CDR3 runs to 15 residues. V was clipped by 0 bases and J by 2 bases; unmatched bases: 3.

Ten or more counts support this clonotype. Since the library was made to target alpha chains, this beta chain is a stray read and its abundance is not meaningful. The chain couples TRBV4-2 to TRBJ2-7; D not certain. Between the trimmed V and J ends, which lost 3 bases and 5 bases, there was a span of 11 bases. This CDR3 has 13 residues. CDR1 LGHNA and CDR2 YNFKEQ come from the germline V gene. CDR3 DNA: TGTGCCAGCAGCCAGACCCCGGAAAACGAGCAGTACTTC. Its protein product is CASSQTPENEQYF.

This clonotype has ten or more counts. This beta chain appears as a stray read in a library generated for alpha chains; its size is not informative. The rearrangement uses TRBV20-1 and TRBJ2-7; TRBD1 is a possible D gene (7 bases). CDR1 is DFQATT and CDR2 is SNEGSKA in the germline V gene (reference sequence). The CDR3 has 13 residues. With 5 bases removed from V and 3 bases from J, the gap between germline ends came to 14 bases. The CDR3 nucleotides are TGCAGTGCTGCAGGGGGGAGCTACTACGAGCAGTACTTC. Encoded protein: CSAAGGSYYEQYF.

The table lists this clonotype with many counts. This beta chain is a stray sequence in a library constructed for alpha chains; its clone size is not meaningful. The chain links TRBV5-1 to TRBJ2-7, with TRBD1 matching 7 bases. The CDR3 runs 15 residues. CDR1 is SGHRS and CDR2 is YFSETQ in the germline V gene. The V and J ends lost 0 bases and 2 bases, in that order; junction bases with no gene match: 5. CDR3 coding DNA: TGCGCCAGCAGCTTGGCTACAGGGGCGGCCTACGAGCAGTACTTC. Residues: CASSLATGAAYEQYF.